This TCR beta chain was identified during a study of beta chain features in type 1 diabetes. Study-level findings and limits: A moderate, significant TCRB CDR3 shortening appeared in type 1 diabetes across four CD4+ subsets.

This CDR3 has 13 amino acids. The germline V gene has CDR1 ENHRY and CDR2 SYGVKD. V lost 4 bases and J lost 3, with 9 bases in between. This clone was recorded a few times. Its matching antigen is unknown. Investigators reverse transcribed all isolated RNA, so they sequenced expressed TCRB transcripts. Method: immunoSEQ multiplex PCR; TCRdb's copy keeps in-frame clones and lacks some. The sample includes about 160,000 clones, 10% to 13% seen only once; the top ten take less than 0.5%. Specimen: central memory CD4+ T cells from blood. This chain links TRBV10-3 with TRBJ2-5, with TRBD1 as a possible D gene (6 bases). This receptor was identified in a man aged 30 to 45 with type 1 diabetes. The CDR3 region has the DNA TGTGCCATCAGTGCCGCAGGGGAAGAGACCCAGTACTTC. The encoded protein is CAISAAGEETQYF.